Below are 4 T cell receptor delta chains sequenced from a single sample in a study of gamma-delta T cells after stem cell transplantation. TCRdb redid clone calling on the RT-PCR reads using CATT. The sample has some 3,000 delta-chain clones, roughly 1.6% seen once. The sequenced sample was gamma-delta T cells. These receptors came from a human donor. It is not recorded whose cells these are; they may come from a transplant donor.

In its sample, this clone was seen a few times. TCRdb records a much larger clone's protein for this DNA, with a difference at residue 10 that likely arises from a read error; the protein given is the translation of the DNA. The chain employs TRDV1 and TRDJ1; 9 bases map to TRDD3. CDR1 TSWWSYY and CDR2 QGS come from the germline V gene. The CDR3 is 18 amino acids. The trim removed 1 base at V and 10 bases at J, leaving 19 bases unmatched. CDR3 nucleotide sequence: TGTGCTCTTGGGGAACCAGGCCCCTGTGCTGGGGGATGTGGGAGACTCATCTTT. As protein: CALGEPGPCAGGCGRLIF.

This clone is large within its sample. A read error is likely here: a far larger clone is one base away. The chain has TRDV2 and TRDJ3; 7 bases are shared with TRDD3. V dropped 0 bases and J dropped 2; count of bases not matched to a gene: 27. The CDR3 runs 25 residues. The germline CDR1 and CDR2 sequences are GEAIGNYY and EKD. The CDR3 DNA reads as TGTGCCTGTGACACCGTGAGTGGATGGGGGACCCCGCTTCGTTTATCGCCCTGGGACACCCGACAGATGTTTTTC. Its translation: CACDTVSGWGTPLRLSPWDTRQMFF.

As to this clone: This sequence is one base from a far larger clone and is likely a read error. This sample includes further DNA sequences coding for the same CDR3. The chain is built from TRDV2 and TRDJ1, with a weak D call TRDD3 (5 bases). Germline-derived CDR1 and CDR2 are GEAIGNYY and EKD. The CDR3 has 18 residues. Written as DNA, the CDR3 is TGCGCCTGTGACACCGTTAGCATTATGGGGAGCAACACCGATAAACTCATCTTT. This encodes CACDTVSIMGSNTDKLIF.

In its sample, this clone is medium-sized (0.01 to 0.1%). One base separates it from a far larger clone, so it is likely a read error. V is TRDV2 and J is TRDJ3; 7 nucleotides line up with TRDD3. This CDR3 contains 25 residues. The germline gives CDR1 GEAIGNYY, CDR2 EKD. The CDR3 region is CACDTVSGWGTPLRLSSWDTQQMFF. The CDR3 region has the DNA TGTGCCTGTGACACCGTGAGTGGATGGGGGACCCCGCTTCGTTTATCGTCCTGGGACACCCAACAGATGTTTTTC.